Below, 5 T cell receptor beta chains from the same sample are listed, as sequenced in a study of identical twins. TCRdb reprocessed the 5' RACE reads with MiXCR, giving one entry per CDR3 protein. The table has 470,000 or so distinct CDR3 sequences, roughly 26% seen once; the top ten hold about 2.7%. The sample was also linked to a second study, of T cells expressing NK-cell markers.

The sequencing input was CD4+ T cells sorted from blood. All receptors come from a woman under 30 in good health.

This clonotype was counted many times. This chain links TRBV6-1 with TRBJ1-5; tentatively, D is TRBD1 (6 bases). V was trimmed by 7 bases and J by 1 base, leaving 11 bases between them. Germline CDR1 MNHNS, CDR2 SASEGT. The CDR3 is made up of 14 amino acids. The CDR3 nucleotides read TGTGCCAGCAACCCGACAGGAAGCAATCAGCCCCAGCATTTT. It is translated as CASNPTGSNQPQHF.

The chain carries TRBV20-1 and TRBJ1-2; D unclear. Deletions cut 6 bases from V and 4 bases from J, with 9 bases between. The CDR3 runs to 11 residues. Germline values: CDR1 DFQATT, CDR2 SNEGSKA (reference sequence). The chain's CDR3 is CSALSLYGYTF. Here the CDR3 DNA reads TGCAGTGCACTATCACTCTATGGCTACACCTTC.

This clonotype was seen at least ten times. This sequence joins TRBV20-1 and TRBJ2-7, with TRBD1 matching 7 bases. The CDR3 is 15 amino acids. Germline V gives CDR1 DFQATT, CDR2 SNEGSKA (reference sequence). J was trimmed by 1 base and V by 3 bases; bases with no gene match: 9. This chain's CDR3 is CSASPRQGVSYEQYF. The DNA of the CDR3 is TGCAGTGCTAGCCCCCGCCAGGGGGTGTCCTACGAGCAGTACTTC.

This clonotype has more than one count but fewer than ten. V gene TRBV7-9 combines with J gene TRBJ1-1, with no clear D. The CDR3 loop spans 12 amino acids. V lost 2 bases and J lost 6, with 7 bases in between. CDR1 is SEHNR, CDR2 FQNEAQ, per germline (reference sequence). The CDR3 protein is CASSLILSEAFF. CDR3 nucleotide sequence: TGTGCCAGCAGCTTAATATTATCTGAAGCTTTCTTT.

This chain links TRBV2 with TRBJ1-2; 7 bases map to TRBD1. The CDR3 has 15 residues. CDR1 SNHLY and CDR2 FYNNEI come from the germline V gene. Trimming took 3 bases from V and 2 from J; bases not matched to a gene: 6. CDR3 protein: CASSERTGENYGYTF. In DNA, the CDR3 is TGTGCCAGCAGTGAGAGGACAGGAGAGAACTATGGCTACACCTTC. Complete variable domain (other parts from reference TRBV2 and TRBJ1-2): EPEVTQTPSHQVTQMGQEVILRCVPISNHLYFYWYRQILGQKVEFLVSFYNNEISEKSEIFDDQFSVERPDGSNFTLKIRSTKLEDSAMYFCASSERTGENYGYTFGSGTRLTVV.